This T cell receptor beta chain derives from a study of cytomegalovirus exposure and HLA in healthy donors. This clone appeared a few times. Antigen unknown. Healthy bone marrow donors made up the donor group. Both 60 Vbeta primers and 13 Jbeta primers went into the PCR. The table came from immunoSEQ multiplex PCR; TCRdb's copy has only in-frame clones and leaves some out. The data contain 110,000 to 150,000 clones, nearly 10% of them seen just once; the ten biggest clones take up approximately 1.9%. Findings and caveats of the study: Some highly shared sequence variants likely arose as a pipeline artifact.

V dropped 2 bases and J dropped 7; count of bases not matched to a gene: 22. This CDR3 spans 20 amino acids. Germline V gene sequence: CDR1 MDHEN, CDR2 SYDVKM. The sequence derives from a man aged 50-60 years in good health and CMV-seronegative. This chain connects TRBV28 to TRBJ2-1; TRBD1 matches at 8 bases. The sequencing input was PBMCs. CDR3 bases: TGTGCCAGCAGTTTACCCCTACGGTTAAGAAGCAGGGGGCTAGGGAATGAGCAGTTCTTC. Its protein is CASSLPLRLRSRGLGNEQFF. The full variable domain, rest sourced from reference TRBV28 and TRBJ2-1, is DVKVTQSSRYLVKRTGEKVFLECVQDMDHENMFWYRQDPGLGLRLIYFSYDVKMKEKGDIPEGYSVSREKKERFSLILESASTNQTSMYLCASSLPLRLRSRGLGNEQFFGPGTRLTVL.